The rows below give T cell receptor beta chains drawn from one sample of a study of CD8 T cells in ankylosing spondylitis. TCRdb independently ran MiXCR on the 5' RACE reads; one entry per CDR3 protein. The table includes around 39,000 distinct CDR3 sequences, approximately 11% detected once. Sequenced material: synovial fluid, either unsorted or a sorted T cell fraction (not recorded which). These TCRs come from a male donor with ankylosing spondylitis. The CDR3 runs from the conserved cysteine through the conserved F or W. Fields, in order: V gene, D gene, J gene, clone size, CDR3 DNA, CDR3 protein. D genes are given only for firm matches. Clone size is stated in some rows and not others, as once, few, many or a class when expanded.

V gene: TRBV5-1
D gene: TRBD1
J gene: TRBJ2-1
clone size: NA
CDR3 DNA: TGCGCCAGCAGCTTTCAGGGGGCCCCCTACAATGAGCAGTTCTTC
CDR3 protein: CASSFQGAPYNEQFF

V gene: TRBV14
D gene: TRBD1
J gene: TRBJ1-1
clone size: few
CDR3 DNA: TGTGCCAGCAGCCAACAGGGGGCATTGGCCACTGAAGCTTTCTTT
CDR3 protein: CASSQQGALATEAFF

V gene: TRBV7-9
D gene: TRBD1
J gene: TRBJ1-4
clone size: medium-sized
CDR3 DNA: TGTGCCAGCAGCTCCCGGGACAGGAGGCACGAAAAACTGTTTTTT
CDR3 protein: CASSSRDRRHEKLFF

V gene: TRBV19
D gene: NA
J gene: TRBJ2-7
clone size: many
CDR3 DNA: TGTGCCAGTAGTATTAGGGCGGCGGGCGAGCAGTACTTC
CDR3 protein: CASSIRAAGEQYF

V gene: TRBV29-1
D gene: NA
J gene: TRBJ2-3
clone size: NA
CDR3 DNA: TGCAGCGTTGATAATAGAGGGCTAGGCACAGATACGCAGTATTTT
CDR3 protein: CSVDNRGLGTDTQYF

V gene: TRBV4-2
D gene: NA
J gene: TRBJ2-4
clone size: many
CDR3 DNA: TGTGCCAGCAGCCAAAACCCCAACGGGGGGCGGTTAGCCAAAAACATTCAGTACTTC
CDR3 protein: CASSQNPNGGRLAKNIQYF

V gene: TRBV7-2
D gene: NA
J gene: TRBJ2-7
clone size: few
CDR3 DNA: TGTGCCAGCAGCTTAGGACGGGACGGATTATACGAGCAGTACTTC
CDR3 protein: CASSLGRDGLYEQYF

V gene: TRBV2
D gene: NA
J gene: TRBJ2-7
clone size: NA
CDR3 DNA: TGTGCCAGCAGGGTAGCGAGCGAGCAGTACTTC
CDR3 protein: CASRVASEQYF

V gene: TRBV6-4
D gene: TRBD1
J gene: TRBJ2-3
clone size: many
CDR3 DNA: TGTGCCAGCAGCGGCGGACAGGGAAGCACAGATACGCAGTATTTT
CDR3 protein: CASSGGQGSTDTQYF

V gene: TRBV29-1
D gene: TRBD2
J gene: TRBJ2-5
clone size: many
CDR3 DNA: TGCAGCGTTGAAGGGGGACTAGCGCTCCAAGAGACCCAGTACTTC
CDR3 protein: CSVEGGLALQETQYF

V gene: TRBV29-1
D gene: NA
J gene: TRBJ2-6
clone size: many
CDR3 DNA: TGCAGCGTTGGGGACTCTGGGGCCAACGTCCTGACTTTC
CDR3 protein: CSVGDSGANVLTF

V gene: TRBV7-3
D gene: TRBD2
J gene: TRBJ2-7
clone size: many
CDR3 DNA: TGTGCCAGCAGCGAGCTAGCGGGAGTTAGCGAGCAGTACTTC
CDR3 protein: CASSELAGVSEQYF

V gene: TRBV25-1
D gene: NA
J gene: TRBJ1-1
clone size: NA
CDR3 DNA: TGTGCCAGCAGTCCACAGGGTTTAACTGAAGCTTTCTTT
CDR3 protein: CASSPQGLTEAFF

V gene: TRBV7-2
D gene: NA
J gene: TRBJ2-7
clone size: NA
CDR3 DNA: TGTGCCAGCAGCTTCGCAGGGGCCCACGAGCAGTACTTC
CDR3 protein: CASSFAGAHEQYF

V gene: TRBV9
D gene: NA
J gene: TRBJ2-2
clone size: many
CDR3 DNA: TGTGCCAGCAGCCCCCAGGGTTGGGCCGGGGAGCTGTTTTTT
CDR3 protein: CASSPQGWAGELFF

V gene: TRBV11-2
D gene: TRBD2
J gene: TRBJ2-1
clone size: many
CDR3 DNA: TGTGCCAGCAGCTTAGGGGCGGGAGCGGAATACAATGAGCAGTTCTTC
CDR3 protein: CASSLGAGAEYNEQFF

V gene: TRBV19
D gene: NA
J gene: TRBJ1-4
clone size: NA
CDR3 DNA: TGTGCCAGTAGTATGGGGATTACAACTAATGAAAAACTGTTTTTT
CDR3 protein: CASSMGITTNEKLFF

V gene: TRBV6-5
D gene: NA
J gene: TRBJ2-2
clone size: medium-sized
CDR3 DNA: TGTGCCAGTACTCCGCAGGAGACCGGGGAGCTGTTTTTT
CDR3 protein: CASTPQETGELFF

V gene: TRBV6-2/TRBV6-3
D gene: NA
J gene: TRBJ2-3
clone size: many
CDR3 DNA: TGTGCCAGCAGTTACGACGAGGAGTCCGCGACAGATACGCAGTATTTT
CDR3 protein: CASSYDEESATDTQYF

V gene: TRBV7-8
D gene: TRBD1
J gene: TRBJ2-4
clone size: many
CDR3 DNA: TGTGCCAGCAGCTCGAATGACAGGGGGCTTGCCAAAAACATTCAGTACTTC
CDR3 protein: CASSSNDRGLAKNIQYF

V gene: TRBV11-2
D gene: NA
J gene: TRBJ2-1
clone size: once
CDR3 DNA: TGTGCCAGCAGCGGGGGAAGGGTTTCATACAATGAGCAGTTCTTC
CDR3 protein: CASSGGRVSYNEQFF

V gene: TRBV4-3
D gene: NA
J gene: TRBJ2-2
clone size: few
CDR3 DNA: TGCGCCAGCAGCCAATCGGGGGTGAACACCGGGGAGCTGTTTTTT
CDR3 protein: CASSQSGVNTGELFF

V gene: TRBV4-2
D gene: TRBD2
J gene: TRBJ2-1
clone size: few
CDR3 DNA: TGTGCCAGCAGCCTGGTGACTAGCGGGCCAAACAATGAGCAGTTCTTC
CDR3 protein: CASSLVTSGPNNEQFF

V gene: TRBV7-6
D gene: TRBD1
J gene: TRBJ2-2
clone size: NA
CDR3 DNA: TGTGCCAGCAGCCCGGGACAGGGGGGAGTCACCGGGGAGCTGTTTTTT
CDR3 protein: CASSPGQGGVTGELFF

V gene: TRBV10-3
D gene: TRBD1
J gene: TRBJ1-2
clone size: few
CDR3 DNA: TGTGCCATCAGTTCGACAGGGAGGCCCTGGGCTCCGAACTATGGCTACACCTTC
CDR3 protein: CAISSTGRPWAPNYGYTF

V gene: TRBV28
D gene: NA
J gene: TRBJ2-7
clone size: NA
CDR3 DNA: TGTGCCAGCAGCAAGATCTACGAGCAGTACTTC
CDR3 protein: CASSKIYEQYF

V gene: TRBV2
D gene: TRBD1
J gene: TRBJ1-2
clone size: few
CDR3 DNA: TGTGCCAGCAGTGACAGGGGGCGCCTTGGCGGCTACACCTTC
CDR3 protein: CASSDRGRLGGYTF

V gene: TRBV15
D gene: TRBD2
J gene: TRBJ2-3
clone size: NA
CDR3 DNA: TGTGCCACCAGCAGAGATCCGCGGACTAGCGGGAGGGGGGTAGATACGCAGTATTTT
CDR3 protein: CATSRDPRTSGRGVDTQYF